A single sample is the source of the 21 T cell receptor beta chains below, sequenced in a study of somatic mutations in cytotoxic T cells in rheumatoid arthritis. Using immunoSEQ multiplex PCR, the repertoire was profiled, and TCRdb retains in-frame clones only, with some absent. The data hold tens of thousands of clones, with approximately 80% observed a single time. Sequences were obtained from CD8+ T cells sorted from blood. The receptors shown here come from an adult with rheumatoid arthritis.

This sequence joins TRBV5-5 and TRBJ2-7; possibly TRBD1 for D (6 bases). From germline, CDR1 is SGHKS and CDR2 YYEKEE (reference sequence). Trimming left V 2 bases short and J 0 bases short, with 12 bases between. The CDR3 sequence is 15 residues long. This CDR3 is CASSLAQGYSYEQYF. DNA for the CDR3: TGTGCCAGCAGCTTAGCCCAGGGGTACTCCTACGAGCAGTACTTC.

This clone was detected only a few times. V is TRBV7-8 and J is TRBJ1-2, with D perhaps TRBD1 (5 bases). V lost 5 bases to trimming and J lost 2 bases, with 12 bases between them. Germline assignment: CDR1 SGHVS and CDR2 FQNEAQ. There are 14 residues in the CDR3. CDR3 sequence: CASSPLGTNYGYTF. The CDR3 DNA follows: TGTGCCAGCAGCCCTCTGGGGACGAACTATGGCTACACCTTC. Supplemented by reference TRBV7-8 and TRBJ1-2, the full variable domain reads GAGVSQSPRYKVAKRGQDVALRCDPISGHVSLFWYQQALGQGPEFLTYFQNEAQLDKSGLPSDRFFAERPEGSVSTLKIQRTQQEDSAVYLCASSPLGTNYGYTFGSGTRLTVV.

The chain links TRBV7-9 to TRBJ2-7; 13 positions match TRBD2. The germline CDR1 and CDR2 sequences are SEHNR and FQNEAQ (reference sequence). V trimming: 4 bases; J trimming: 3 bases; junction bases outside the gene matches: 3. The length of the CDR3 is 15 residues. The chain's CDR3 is CASSSTSGGVYEQYF. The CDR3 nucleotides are TGTGCCAGCAGCTCAACTAGCGGGGGGGTCTACGAGCAGTACTTC.

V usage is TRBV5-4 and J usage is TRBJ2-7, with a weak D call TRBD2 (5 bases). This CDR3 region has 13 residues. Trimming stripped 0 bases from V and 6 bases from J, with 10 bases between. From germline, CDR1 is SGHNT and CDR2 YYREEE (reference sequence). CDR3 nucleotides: TGTGCCAGCAGCTTGGGATCGGCGGGCGAGCAGTACTTC. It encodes CASSLGSAGEQYF. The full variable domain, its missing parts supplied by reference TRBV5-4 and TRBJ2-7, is ETGVTQSPTHLIKTRGQQVTLRCSSQSGHNTVSWYQQALGQGPQFIFQYYREEENGRGNFPPRFSGLQFPNYSSELNVNALELDDSALYLCASSLGSAGEQYFGPGTRLTVT.

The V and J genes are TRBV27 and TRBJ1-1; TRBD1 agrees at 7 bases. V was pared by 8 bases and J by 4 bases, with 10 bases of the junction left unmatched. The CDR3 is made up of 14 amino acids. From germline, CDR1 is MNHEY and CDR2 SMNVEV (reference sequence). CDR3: CASRVYRGATEAFF. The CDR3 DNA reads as TGTGCCAGCCGGGTCTACAGGGGTGCCACTGAAGCTTTCTTT.

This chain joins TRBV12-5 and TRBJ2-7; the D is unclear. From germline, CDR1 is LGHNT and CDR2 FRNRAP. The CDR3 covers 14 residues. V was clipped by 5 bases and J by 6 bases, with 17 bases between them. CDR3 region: CASGLPADRSEQYF. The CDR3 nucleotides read TGTGCTAGTGGTCTGCCCGCGGACCGCTCCGAGCAGTACTTC.

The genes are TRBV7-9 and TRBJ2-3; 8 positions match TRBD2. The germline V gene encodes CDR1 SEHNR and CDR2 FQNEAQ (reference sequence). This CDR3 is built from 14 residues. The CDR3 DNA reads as TGTGCTACTCATGGCGGGGGGACTCCAGATACGCAGTATTTT. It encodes CATHGGGTPDTQYF.

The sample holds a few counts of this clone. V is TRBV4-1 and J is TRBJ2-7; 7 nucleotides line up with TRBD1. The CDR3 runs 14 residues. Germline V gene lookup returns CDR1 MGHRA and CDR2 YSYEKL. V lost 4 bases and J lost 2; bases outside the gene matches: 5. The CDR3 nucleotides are TGCGCCAGCAGCCTCCGGGACAGAGCCTACGAGCAGTACTTC. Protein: CASSLRDRAYEQYF.

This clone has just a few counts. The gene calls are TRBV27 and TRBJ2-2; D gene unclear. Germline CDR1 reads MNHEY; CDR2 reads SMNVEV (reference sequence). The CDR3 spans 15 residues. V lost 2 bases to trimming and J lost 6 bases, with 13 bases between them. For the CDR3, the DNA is TGTGCCAGCAGTTTAGGTTCCACCGGAGCCGGGGAGCTGTTTTTT. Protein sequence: CASSLGSTGAGELFF.

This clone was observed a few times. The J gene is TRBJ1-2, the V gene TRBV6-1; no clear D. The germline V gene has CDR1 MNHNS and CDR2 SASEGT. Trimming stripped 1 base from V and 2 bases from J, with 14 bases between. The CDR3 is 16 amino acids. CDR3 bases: TGTGCCAGCAGTGAAGTTGGAGCAGGCCACAACTATGGCTACACCTTC. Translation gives CASSEVGAGHNYGYTF.

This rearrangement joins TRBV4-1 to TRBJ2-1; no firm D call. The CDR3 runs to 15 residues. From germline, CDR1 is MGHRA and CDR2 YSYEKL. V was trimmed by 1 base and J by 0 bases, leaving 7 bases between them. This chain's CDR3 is CASSQGLGSYNEQFF. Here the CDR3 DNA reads TGCGCCAGCAGCCAAGGTCTGGGCTCCTACAATGAGCAGTTCTTC.

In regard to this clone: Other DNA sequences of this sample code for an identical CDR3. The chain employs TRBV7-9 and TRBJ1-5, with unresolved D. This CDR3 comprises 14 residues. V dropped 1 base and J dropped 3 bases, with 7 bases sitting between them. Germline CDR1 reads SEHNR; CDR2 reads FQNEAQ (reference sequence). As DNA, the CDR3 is TGTGCCAGCAGCTTAGACGGATTCAATCAGCCCCAGCATTTT. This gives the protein CASSLDGFNQPQHF. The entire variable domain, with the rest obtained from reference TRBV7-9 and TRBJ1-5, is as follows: DTGVSQNPRHKITKRGQNVTFRCDPISEHNRLYWYRQTLGQGPEFLTYFQNEAQLEKSRLLSDRFSAERPKGSFSTLEIQRTEQGDSAMYLCASSLDGFNQPQHFGDGTRLSIL.

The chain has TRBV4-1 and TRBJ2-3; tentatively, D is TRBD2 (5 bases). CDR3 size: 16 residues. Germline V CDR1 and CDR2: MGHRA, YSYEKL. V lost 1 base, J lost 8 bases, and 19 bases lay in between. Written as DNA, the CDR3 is TGCGCCAGCAGCCAAGTTTGGGTACGAGATCGGGGTACGCAGTATTTT. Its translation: CASSQVWVRDRGTQYF.

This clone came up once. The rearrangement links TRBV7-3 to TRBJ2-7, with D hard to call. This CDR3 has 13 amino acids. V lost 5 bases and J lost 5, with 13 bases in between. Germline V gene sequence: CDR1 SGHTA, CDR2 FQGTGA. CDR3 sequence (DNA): TGTGCCAGCAGCATCGACGCTTCCCACGAGCAGTACTTC. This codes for CASSIDASHEQYF.

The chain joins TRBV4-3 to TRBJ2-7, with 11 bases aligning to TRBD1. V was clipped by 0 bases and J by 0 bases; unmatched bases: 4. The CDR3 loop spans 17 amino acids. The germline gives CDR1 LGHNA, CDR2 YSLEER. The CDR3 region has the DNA TGCGCCAGCAGCCAAGACCCGGGACAGGGGGACTCCTACGAGCAGTACTTC. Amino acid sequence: CASSQDPGQGDSYEQYF.

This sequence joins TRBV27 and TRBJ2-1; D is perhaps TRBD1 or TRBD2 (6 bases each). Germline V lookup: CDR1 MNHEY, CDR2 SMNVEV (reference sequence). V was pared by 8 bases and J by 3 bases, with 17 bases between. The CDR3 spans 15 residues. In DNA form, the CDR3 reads TGTGCCAGCGCGTTAGGGGGGACCAACTACAATGAGCAGTTCTTC. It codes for CASALGGTNYNEQFF.

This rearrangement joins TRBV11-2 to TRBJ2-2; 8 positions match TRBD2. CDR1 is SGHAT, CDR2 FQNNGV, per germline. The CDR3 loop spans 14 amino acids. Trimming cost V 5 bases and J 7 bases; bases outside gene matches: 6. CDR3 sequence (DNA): TGTGCCAGCAGCCCGGGGGGGCTCGGCGGGGAGCTGTTTTTT. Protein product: CASSPGGLGGELFF.

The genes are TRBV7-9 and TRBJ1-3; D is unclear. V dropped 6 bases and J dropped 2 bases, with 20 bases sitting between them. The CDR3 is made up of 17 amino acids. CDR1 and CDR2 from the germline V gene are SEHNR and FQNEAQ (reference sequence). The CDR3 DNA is TGTGCCAGCAGACACACGGAAGGTTTTATTGCTGGAAACACCATATATTTT. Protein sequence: CASRHTEGFIAGNTIYF.

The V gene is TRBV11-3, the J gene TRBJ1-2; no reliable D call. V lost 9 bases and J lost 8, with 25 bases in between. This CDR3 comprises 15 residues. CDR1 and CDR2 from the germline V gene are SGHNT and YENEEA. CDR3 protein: CARITEATPFEGYTF. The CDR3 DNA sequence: TGTGCCAGAATAACGGAGGCAACCCCATTCGAGGGCTACACCTTC. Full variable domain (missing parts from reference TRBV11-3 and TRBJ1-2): EAGVVQSPRYKIIEKKQPVAFWCNPISGHNTLYWYLQNLGQGPELLIRYENEEAVDDSQLPKDRFSAERLKGVDSTLKIQPAELGDSAVYLCARITEATPFEGYTFGSGTRLTVV.

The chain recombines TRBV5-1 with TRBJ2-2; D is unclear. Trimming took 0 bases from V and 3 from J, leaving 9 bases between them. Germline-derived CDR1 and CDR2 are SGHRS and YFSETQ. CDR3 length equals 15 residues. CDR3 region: CASSLEQQYTGELFF. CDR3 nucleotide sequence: TGCGCCAGCAGCTTGGAACAGCAGTACACCGGGGAGCTGTTTTTT.

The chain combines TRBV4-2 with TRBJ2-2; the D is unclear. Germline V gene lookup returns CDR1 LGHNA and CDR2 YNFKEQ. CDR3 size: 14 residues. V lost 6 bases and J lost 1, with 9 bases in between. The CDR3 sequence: CASRFTQNTGELFF. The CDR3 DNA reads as TGTGCCAGCAGGTTCACCCAGAACACCGGGGAGCTGTTTTTT.